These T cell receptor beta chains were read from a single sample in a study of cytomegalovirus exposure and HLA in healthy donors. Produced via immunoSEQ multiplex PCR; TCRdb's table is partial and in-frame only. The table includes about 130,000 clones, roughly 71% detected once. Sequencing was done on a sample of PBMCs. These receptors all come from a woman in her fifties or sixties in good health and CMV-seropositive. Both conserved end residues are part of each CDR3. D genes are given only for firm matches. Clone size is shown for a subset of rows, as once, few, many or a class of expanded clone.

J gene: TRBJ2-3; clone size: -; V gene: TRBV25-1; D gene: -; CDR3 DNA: TGTGCCAGCAGTGAATGGAGGGGAGGCGCAGATACGCAGTATTTT; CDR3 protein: CASSEWRGGADTQYF
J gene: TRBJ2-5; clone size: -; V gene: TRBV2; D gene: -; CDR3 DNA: TGTGCCACCCCCGGGGAACAAGAGACCCAGTACTTC; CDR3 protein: CATPGEQETQYF
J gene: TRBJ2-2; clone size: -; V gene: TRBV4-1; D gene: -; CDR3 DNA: TGCGCCAGCAGCCAAGTCTACGGGGGGCCGCCCGGGGAGCTGTTTTTT; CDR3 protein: CASSQVYGGPPGELFF
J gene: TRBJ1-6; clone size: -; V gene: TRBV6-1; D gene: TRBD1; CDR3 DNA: TGTGCCAGCAGACAGGGGATTTCACCCCTCCACTTT; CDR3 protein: CASRQGISPLHF
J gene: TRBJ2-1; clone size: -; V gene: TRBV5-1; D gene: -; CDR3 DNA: TGCGCCAGCAGCTCCGACAGGAGTTCGGGAAATGAGCAGTTCTTC; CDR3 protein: CASSSDRSSGNEQFF
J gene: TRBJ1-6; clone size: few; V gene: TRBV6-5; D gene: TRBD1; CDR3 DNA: TGTGCCAGCAGCCTAACCGGGACAGGGGAAGGACCCCTCCACTTT; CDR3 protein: CASSLTGTGEGPLHF
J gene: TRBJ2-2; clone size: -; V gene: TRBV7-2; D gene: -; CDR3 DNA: TGTGCCAGCAGCTTAGCCGTGAACACCGGGGAGCTGTTTTTT; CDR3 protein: CASSLAVNTGELFF
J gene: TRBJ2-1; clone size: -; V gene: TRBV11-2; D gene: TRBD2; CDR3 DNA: TGTGCCAGCAGCTTGGGGACTAGCTCCCTCGATGAGCAGTTCTTC; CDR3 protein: CASSLGTSSLDEQFF
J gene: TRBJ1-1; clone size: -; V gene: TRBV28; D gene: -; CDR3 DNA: TGTGCCAGCAGTTCCAGTTACACTGAAGCTTTCTTT; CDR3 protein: CASSSSYTEAFF
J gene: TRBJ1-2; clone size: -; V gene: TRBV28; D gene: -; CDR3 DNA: TGTGCCAGCAGTTTAAATGGGTTCGGACAGAAATATGGCTACACCTTC; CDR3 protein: CASSLNGFGQKYGYTF
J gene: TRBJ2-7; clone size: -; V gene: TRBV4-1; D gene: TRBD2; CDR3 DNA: TGCGCCAGCAGCCCCAAGCGGGGTGTCGAGCAGTACTTC; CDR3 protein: CASSPKRGVEQYF
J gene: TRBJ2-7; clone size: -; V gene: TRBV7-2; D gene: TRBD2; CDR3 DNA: TGTGCCAGCTCGACGGGGGGAACCTACGAGCAGTACTTC; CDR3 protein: CASSTGGTYEQYF
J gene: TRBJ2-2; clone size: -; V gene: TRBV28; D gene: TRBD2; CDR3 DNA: TGTGCCACGGGAAATCGGGGGGGCACCGGGGAGCTGTTTTTT; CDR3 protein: CATGNRGGTGELFF
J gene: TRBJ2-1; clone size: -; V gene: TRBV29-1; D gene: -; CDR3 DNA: TGCAGCGTTGGGGGCACGGGCGGGGCCTATCAGTTCTTC; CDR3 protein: CSVGGTGGAYQFF
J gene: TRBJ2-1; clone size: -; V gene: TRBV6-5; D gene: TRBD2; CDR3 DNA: TGTGCCAGCAGTTACAGCCTGGCGGGGGGGTACAATGAGCAGTTCTTC; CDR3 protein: CASSYSLAGGYNEQFF
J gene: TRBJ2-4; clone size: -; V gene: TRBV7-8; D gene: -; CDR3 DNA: TGTGCCAGCAGCTTCTCCCTGGCCAAAAACATTCAGTACTTC; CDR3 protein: CASSFSLAKNIQYF
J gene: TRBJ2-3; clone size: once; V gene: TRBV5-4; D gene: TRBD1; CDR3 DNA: TGTGCCAGCAGCCCGGTACACGGACAGGGCGATACGCAGTATTTT; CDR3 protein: CASSPVHGQGDTQYF
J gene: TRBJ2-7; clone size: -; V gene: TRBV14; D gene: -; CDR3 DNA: TGTGCCAGCAGCCTAGGGGCAGGATTAGTGGAGCAGTACTTC; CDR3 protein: CASSLGAGLVEQYF
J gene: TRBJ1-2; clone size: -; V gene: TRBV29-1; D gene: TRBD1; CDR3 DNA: TGCAGCGCCTCGGACAGGGGGCCCCGTGGCTACCCCTTC; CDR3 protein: CSASDRGPRGYPF
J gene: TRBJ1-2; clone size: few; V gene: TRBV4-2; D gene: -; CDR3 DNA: TGTGCCAGCAGCCAAGATCAACAGGCAGTCTATGGCTACACCTTC; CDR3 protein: CASSQDQQAVYGYTF
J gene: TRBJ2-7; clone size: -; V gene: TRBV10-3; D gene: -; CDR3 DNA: TGTGCCACCTTAGGGGGACCCTACGAGCAGTACTTC; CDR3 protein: CATLGGPYEQYF
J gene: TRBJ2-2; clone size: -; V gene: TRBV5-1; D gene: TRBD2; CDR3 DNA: TGCGCCAGCAGCTCTACTAGCGGGGGCCCGGTAGAGCTGTTTTTT; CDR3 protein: CASSSTSGGPVELFF
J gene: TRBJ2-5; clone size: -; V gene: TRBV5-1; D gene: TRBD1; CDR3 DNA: TGCGCCAGCGGTAGACAGGGGACAGGGCAAGAGACCCAGTACTTC; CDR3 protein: CASGRQGTGQETQYF
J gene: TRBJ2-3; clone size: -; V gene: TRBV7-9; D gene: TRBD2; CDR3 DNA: TGTGCCAGCAGCTTGGGTAGCGGGAGCACAGATACGCAGTATTTT; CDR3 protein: CASSLGSGSTDTQYF
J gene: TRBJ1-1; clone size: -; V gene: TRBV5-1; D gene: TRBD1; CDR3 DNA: TGCGCCAGCAGCCGGGCCCGGCCCACAGGGGGTACTGAAGCTTTCTTT; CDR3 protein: CASSRARPTGGTEAFF
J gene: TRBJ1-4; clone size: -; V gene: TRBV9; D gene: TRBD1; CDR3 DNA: TGTGCCAGCAGCCCCGGACAGGGGGGTAATGAAAAACTGTTTTTT; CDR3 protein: CASSPGQGGNEKLFF
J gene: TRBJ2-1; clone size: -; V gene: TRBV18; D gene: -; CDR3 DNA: TGTGCCAGCTCACCAGTACGCGACAATGAGCAGTTCTTC; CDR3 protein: CASSPVRDNEQFF
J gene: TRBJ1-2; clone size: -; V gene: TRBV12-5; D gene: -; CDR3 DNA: TGTGCTAGTGGTTTGGTAAGGCCAGGGTGGGATGGCTACACCTTC; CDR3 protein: CASGLVRPGWDGYTF
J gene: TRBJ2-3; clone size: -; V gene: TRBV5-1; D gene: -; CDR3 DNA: TGCGCCAGCAGCTCCCCGGTCGCGTCAGATACGCAGTATTTT; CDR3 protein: CASSSPVASDTQYF
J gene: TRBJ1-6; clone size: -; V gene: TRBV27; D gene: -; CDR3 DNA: TGTGCCAGCAGTTCCTTACAGGGTGGGTTCGGTTCACCCCTCCACTTT; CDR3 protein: CASSSLQGGFGSPLHF
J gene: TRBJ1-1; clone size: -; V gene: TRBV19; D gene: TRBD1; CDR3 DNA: TGTGCCAGTAGTATTAGTGTTTTCGACAGGGCTTTGAGGAACACTGAAGCTTTCTTT; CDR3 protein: CASSISVFDRALRNTEAFF
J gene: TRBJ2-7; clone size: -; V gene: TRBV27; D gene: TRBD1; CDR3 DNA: TGTGCCAGCAGTTTGACGGGAACAGGGGGGTCCCTCTACGAGCAGTACTTC; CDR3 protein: CASSLTGTGGSLYEQYF
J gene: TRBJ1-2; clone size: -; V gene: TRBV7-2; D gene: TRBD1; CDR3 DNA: TGTGCCAGCAGCTTGGACAGGGACTATGGCTACACCTTC; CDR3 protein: CASSLDRDYGYTF
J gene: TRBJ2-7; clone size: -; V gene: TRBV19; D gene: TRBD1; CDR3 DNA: TGTGCCAGTAGTATCGAGGACAGGGGCTCCTACGAGCAGTACTTC; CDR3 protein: CASSIEDRGSYEQYF
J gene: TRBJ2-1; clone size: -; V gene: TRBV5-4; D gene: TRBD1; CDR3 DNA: TGTGCCAGCAGCTTGCCCGGGACAGGGGCAGTCAATGAGCAGTTCTTC; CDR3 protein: CASSLPGTGAVNEQFF
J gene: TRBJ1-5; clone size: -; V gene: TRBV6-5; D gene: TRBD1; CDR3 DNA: TGTGCCAGCAGTGTCGGACAGGTAGATCAGCCCCAGCATTTT; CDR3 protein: CASSVGQVDQPQHF
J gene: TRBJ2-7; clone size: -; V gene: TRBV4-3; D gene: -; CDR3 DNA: TGCGCCAGCAGCCAGGGGGGTAGTAGGCAGTACTTC; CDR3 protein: CASSQGGSRQYF
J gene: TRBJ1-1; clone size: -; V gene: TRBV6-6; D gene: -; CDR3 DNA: TGTGCCAGCAGTTTCAAGGGCGGGGGTGAAGCTTTCTTT; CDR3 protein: CASSFKGGGEAFF
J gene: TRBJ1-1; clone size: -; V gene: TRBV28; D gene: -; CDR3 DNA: TGTGCCAGCAGTTCTCTTTCTAGGGGGAACACTGAAGCTTTCTTT; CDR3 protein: CASSSLSRGNTEAFF